Listed below are T cell receptor beta chains from one sample, sequenced in a study of response to subunit inactivated influenza vaccine. TCRdb reprocessed the RT-PCR reads via MiXCR and lists one record per CDR3 protein. The sample records about 540,000 distinct CDR3 sequences, around 13% being singletons. Sequences were derived from PBMCs from blood, sampled 12 days after vaccination. The receptors stem from a man aged 50-60 years who received an inactivated influenza vaccine. Each CDR3 is given with its conserved first and last residue. D genes are given only for firm matches. Clone sizes are given selectively: once, few, many, or a class where the clone is expanded.

TRBJ2-3 TRBV5-1 . TRBD2 TGCGCCAGCAGCTTAACCGGGAGGGCCGATACGCAGTATTTT CASSLTGRADTQYF
TRBJ1-1 TRBV7-9 few . TGTGCCAGCAGCTTAGGGGAAATGAACACTGAAGCTTTCTTT CASSLGEMNTEAFF
TRBJ1-1 TRBV5-6 many . TGTGCCAGCAGCTTGGGGCAGTCTGAGGTTGGAGCTTTCTTT CASSLGQSEVGAFF
TRBJ1-2 TRBV7-2 . TRBD1 TGTGCCAGCAGCTTGACGGGACAGGGAAGCTTTGGCTACACCTTC CASSLTGQGSFGYTF
TRBJ1-1 TRBV5-1 few . TGCGCCAGCAGCTTGGGGCGGGGAGCCGAATTGAACACTGAAGCTTTCTTT CASSLGRGAELNTEAFF
TRBJ2-7 TRBV28 . . TGTGCCAGCAGCGCTCCCGGGGGAGACTACGAGCAGTACTTC CASSAPGGDYEQYF
TRBJ1-5 TRBV4-1 many . TGCGCCAGCAGCCAGGGACACTCACCACCCAATCAGCCCCAGCATTTT CASSQGHSPPNQPQHF
TRBJ2-5 TRBV2 . . TGTGCCAGCAGCGATTCGAGGGAGACCCAGTACTTC CASSDSRETQYF
TRBJ2-5 TRBV7-2 few . TGTGCCAGCAGCTTATACAGGGTCCAAGAGACCCAGTACTTC CASSLYRVQETQYF
TRBJ2-1 TRBV7-9 . . TGTGCCAGCAGCGACCTGGGCACGAACAATGAGCAGTTCTTC CASSDLGTNNEQFF
TRBJ1-1 TRBV3-1 few . TGTGCCAGCAGCCAAATGCAGGGAGGGGCTGAAGCTTTCTTT CASSQMQGGAEAFF
TRBJ2-3 TRBV20-1 . TRBD2 TGCAGCGCTAGCAGGCGGGAGATGAGCACAGATACGCAGTATTTT CSASRREMSTDTQYF
TRBJ2-1 TRBV28 few TRBD2 TGTGCCAGCAGTTTATCCCCGGGGACTAGTTCTTTCTTC CASSLSPGTSSFF
TRBJ1-6 TRBV7-2 few . TGTGCCAGCAGCGCCGACAGTTATTCACCCCTCCACTTT CASSADSYSPLHF
TRBJ2-5 TRBV24-1 . . TGTGCCACCAGTGACAACTACCAGGGGAGGTACCAAGAGACCCAGTACTTC CATSDNYQGRYQETQYF
TRBJ2-2 TRBV7-9 . . TGTGCCAGCAGGCAGACAGGCGTGTTCGCGAACACCGGGGAGCTGTTTTTT CASRQTGVFANTGELFF
TRBJ2-3 TRBV4-1 few . TGCGCCAGCAGCCAAGATATTCAGGGGAGAGATACGCAGTATTTT CASSQDIQGRDTQYF
TRBJ2-7 TRBV28 . TRBD1 TGTGCCAGCAGTTTCCAGGGGGTCCCCTACGAGCAGTACTTC CASSFQGVPYEQYF
TRBJ2-3 TRBV9 few . TGTGCCAGCAGCGTAGGCGTTAGCGGAGCCACAGATACGCAGTATTTT CASSVGVSGATDTQYF
TRBJ1-5 TRBV11-2 few . TGTGCCAGCAGCTTCAATAGCGGGCAGCCCCAGCATTTT CASSFNSGQPQHF
TRBJ2-1 TRBV20-1 . . TGCAGTGCTAGAGGCGCTAGCCCGAGTTTAGCCCGTGATGAGCAGTTCTTC CSARGASPSLARDEQFF
TRBJ2-4 TRBV3-1 few . TGTGCCAGCAGCTATGGTCGAAACATTCAGTACTTC CASSYGRNIQYF
TRBJ2-7 TRBV2 few . TGTGCCAGCAGTGAATCGCCCGGTATTGCCTACGAGCAGTACTTC CASSESPGIAYEQYF
TRBJ1-2 TRBV4-3 . . TGCGCCAGCAGCCAAGATTGGGGGTTGAACTATGGCTACACCTTC CASSQDWGLNYGYTF
TRBJ2-5 TRBV10-3 few TRBD2 TGTGCCATCAGTCAGGGGATACTAGCGGGAGTTCGAGAGACCCAGTACTTC CAISQGILAGVRETQYF
TRBJ2-3 TRBV12-3/TRBV12-4 . . TGTGCCAGCAGTTTAACAGCGAGGATAGATACGCAGTATTTT CASSLTARIDTQYF
TRBJ1-4 TRBV5-1 many . TGCGCCAGCAGCTTGTTGCCAGTTGAAAAACTGTTTTTT CASSLLPVEKLFF
TRBJ1-5 TRBV6-2/TRBV6-3 . . TGTGCCAGCAAGAACACAGGAACCCGCAATCAGCCCCAGCATTTT CASKNTGTRNQPQHF
TRBJ1-1 TRBV9 many . TGTGCCAGCAGCGACCGGGACACTGAAGCTTTCTTT CASSDRDTEAFF
TRBJ2-7 TRBV6-2/TRBV6-3 . TRBD2 TGTGCCAGCAGTTATCCCGGGACTAGTAACGTGGGTGAGCAGTACTTC CASSYPGTSNVGEQYF
TRBJ2-5 TRBV11-1 many . TGTGCCAGCAGCCCGCGGCGTGCAGGAGTGCAAGAGACCCAGTACTTC CASSPRRAGVQETQYF
TRBJ1-2 TRBV12-3/TRBV12-4 many TRBD1 TGTGCCAGCACCAAGGTGGAGGGGGCCGGAGGCTACACCTTC CASTKVEGAGGYTF
TRBJ2-4 TRBV12-3/TRBV12-4 few TRBD2 TGTGCCAGCAGTTCCGGAGGGGAGGGCCGGGACATTCAGTACTTC CASSSGGEGRDIQYF
TRBJ2-3 TRBV5-1 . TRBD2 TGCGCCAGCACTTCCTGGGGGGGAAGGACAGATACGCAGTATTTT CASTSWGGRTDTQYF
TRBJ2-2 TRBV5-1 few . TGCGCCAGCAGCTTGCTGACAGGGAACACCGGGGAGCTGTTTTTT CASSLLTGNTGELFF
TRBJ2-1 TRBV7-9 few . TGTGCCAGCACTTCAGCGGACCACTCCTACAATGAGCAGTTCTTC CASTSADHSYNEQFF
TRBJ2-5 TRBV6-6 few . TGTGCCAGCGGTAGCGGCGAGACCCAGTACTTC CASGSGETQYF
TRBJ1-3 TRBV15 few TRBD1 TGTGCCACCAGCAGAGAAGGGGGCCTCTCTGGAAACACCATATATTTT CATSREGGLSGNTIYF
TRBJ1-2 TRBV12-3/TRBV12-4 . . TGTGCCAGCAGCCGCTATGGCTACACCTTC CASSRYGYTF
TRBJ2-7 TRBV6-5 . TRBD1 TGTGCCAGCAGTTACTCGGGGACAGGCCCAAGCTCCTACGAGCAGTACTTC CASSYSGTGPSSYEQYF
TRBJ2-2 TRBV5-1 . TRBD2 TGCGCCAGCAGCAAGAGGGGACTAGCGGGTCTAAACACCGGGGAGCTGTTTTTT CASSKRGLAGLNTGELFF
TRBJ2-6 TRBV5-5 few . TGTGCCAGCAGCTTGTTTACTCACTCTGGGGCCAACGTCCTGACTTTC CASSLFTHSGANVLTF
TRBJ2-3 TRBV6-1 few TRBD2 TGTGCCAGCAGGGGGAGGGGCGCCAAGACAGATACGCAGTATTTT CASRGRGAKTDTQYF
TRBJ1-5 TRBV6-2/TRBV6-3 . . TGTGCCAGCAGTTACAATACAAGGCACAGGGTTTGGCAGCCCCAGCATTTT CASSYNTRHRVWQPQHF